The entry that follows covers one TCR beta chain sequence. This CDR3 is 16 amino acids long. Between the trimmed V and J ends, which lost 4 bases and 5 bases, there was a span of 16 bases. The germline CDR1 and CDR2 sequences are SGHRS and YFSETQ. The data were produced by immunoSEQ multiplex PCR, yet TCRdb's version contains in-frame clones alone and is incomplete. The sample carries 150,000 or so clones, roughly four fifths recorded once. These data originate in a study of blood T cell repertoires in COVID-19. The overall study: Acute-phase and convalescent COVID-19 samples originated in the United States, Italy and Spain. T cells, B-cell-depleted T cells, or PBMCs provided the cDNA or gDNA that served as material.

Seattle researchers signed up patients amid active infection and tracked them longitudinally. This TCR came from a woman in her sixties or seventies with COVID-19, enrolled during active disease. The V call is TRBV5-1, the J call TRBJ1-6; a possible D gene is TRBD1 (5 bases). Material for sequencing was peripheral blood. The CDR3: CASSAISGFDNSPLHF. CDR3 nucleotides: TGCGCCAGCAGCGCTATTTCAGGGTTCGATAATTCACCCCTCCACTTT.